The subject of this entry is one T cell receptor (beta chain). The sample is drawn from a study of early T cells in non-severe SARS-CoV-2 infection. This CDR3 is 14 amino acids long. J was trimmed by 4 bases and V by 8 bases; bases with no gene match: 6. In germline, CDR1 is LNHDA, CDR2 SQIVND (reference sequence). TCRdb ran MiXCR on the 5' RACE reads and lists one entry per CDR3 protein. The sample carries tens of thousands of distinct CDR3 sequences, about 16% recorded once. The clonotype comes from an adult who was a healthcare worker with PCR-confirmed SARS-CoV-2 infection or an uninfected control (not recorded which). Input material: whole blood. The J gene is TRBJ2-3, the V gene TRBV19; 10 nucleotides line up with TRBD2. The CDR3 nucleotides are TGTGCCAGTTCTAGCGGGAGAGGCCCAGATACGCAGTATTTT. This gives the protein CASSSGRGPDTQYF.